Below are 10 T cell receptor beta chains sequenced from a single sample in a study of graft-versus-host responses after intestinal transplantation. TCRdb's table, derived via immunoSEQ multiplex PCR, lists solely in-frame clones and lacks some. Here the sample spans about 90,000 clones, about nine tenths being singletons. Antigens of these TCRs are unknown. Sample: unstimulated CD4+ T cells sorted from spleen or lymph node cells, taken before intestinal transplant. The receptors were gathered from a human donor who received an intestinal transplant.

The gene calls are TRBV7-9 and TRBJ1-1; a weak D match, TRBD1 (5 bases). CDR3 length equals 16 residues. Germline assignment: CDR1 SEHNR and CDR2 FQNEAQ (reference sequence). V was cut by 0 bases and J by 3 bases, with 14 bases left in between. The CDR3 DNA reads TGTGCCAGCAGCTTAGCAAAGGGGTGGGAATACACTGAAGCTTTCTTT. Amino acids: CASSLAKGWEYTEAFF.

The chain links TRBV5-1 to TRBJ1-3; no reliable D call. Germline lookup yields CDR1 SGHRS and CDR2 YFSETQ. This CDR3 region has 17 residues. The V and J ends lost 4 bases and 0 bases respectively, with 17 bases between them. The CDR3 DNA is TGCGCCAGCAGCCCTTGGTACACCACCTACTCTGGAAACACCATATATTTT. Its translation is CASSPWYTTYSGNTIYF.

This rearrangement joins TRBV6-1 to TRBJ2-2; 7 nucleotides line up with TRBD1. The CDR3 consists of 15 residues. The junction had 7 bases not matched to a gene; V was cut back by 6 bases and J by 3 bases. CDR1 and CDR2 (germline): MNHNS, SASEGT. In nucleotides, the CDR3 is TGTGCCAGCAGACTCGACAGGGCGGACACCGGGGAGCTGTTTTTT. It is translated as CASRLDRADTGELFF.

The chain combines TRBV12-5 with TRBJ1-1, with 7 bases identical to TRBD1. The CDR3 length is 16 residues. Germline V lookup: CDR1 LGHNT, CDR2 FRNRAP. Trimming cost V 2 bases and J 4 bases; bases outside gene matches: 10. In DNA form, the CDR3 reads TGTGCTAGTGGTTTGAATCTGAGGGGGCGTAGCACTGAAGCTTTCTTT. This encodes CASGLNLRGRSTEAFF.

The V and J genes are TRBV11-3 and TRBJ2-1; no firm D call. From germline, CDR1 is SGHNT and CDR2 YENEEA. The CDR3 length is 14 residues. With 0 bases removed from V and 4 bases from J, the gap between germline ends came to 7 bases. DNA of the CDR3: TGTGCCAGCAGCTTAGATGGAAGTTACAATGAGCAGTTCTTC. Translating gives CASSLDGSYNEQFF. Full variable domain (outside the CDR3, taken from reference TRBV11-3 and TRBJ2-1): EAGVVQSPRYKIIEKKQPVAFWCNPISGHNTLYWYLQNLGQGPELLIRYENEEAVDDSQLPKDRFSAERLKGVDSTLKIQPAELGDSAVYLCASSLDGSYNEQFFGPGTRLTVL.

The chain employs TRBV27 and TRBJ2-7; 7 nucleotides align to TRBD2. The CDR3 covers 13 residues. Germline CDR1 is MNHEY and CDR2 is SMNVEV (reference sequence). The junction had 6 bases not matched to a gene; V was cut back by 5 bases and J by 5 bases. CDR3 protein: CASSPSTSNEQYF. CDR3 nucleotides: TGTGCCAGCAGTCCGTCGACTAGCAACGAGCAGTACTTC.

The V gene is TRBV28, the J gene TRBJ2-1, with TRBD2 matching over 11 bases. With 1 base clipped from V and 6 bases from J, the junction kept 5 bases outside the gene matches. Per germline, CDR1 MDHEN and CDR2 SYDVKM. This CDR3 region has 16 residues. CDR3 sequence reads: CASSLSLAGGSNEQFF. The DNA of the CDR3 is TGTGCCAGCAGTTTATCGCTAGCGGGAGGCAGCAATGAGCAGTTCTTC.

This sequence joins TRBV19 and TRBJ1-5; a weak D match, TRBD1 (5 bases). Trimming left V 5 bases short and J 7 bases short, with 15 bases between. Germline V gene lookup returns CDR1 LNHDA and CDR2 SQIVND (reference sequence). The CDR3 is made up of 14 amino acids. CDR3 sequence (DNA): TGTGCCAGTAGTCTGGGGCCAGGGAGCCAGCCCCAGCATTTT. Translated: CASSLGPGSQPQHF.

The chain couples TRBV27 to TRBJ1-1; D is ambiguous. The CDR3 has 13 residues. CDR1 and CDR2 (germline): MNHEY, SMNVEV (reference sequence). V was shortened by 2 bases and J by 3 bases, with 7 bases between the two germline ends. The CDR3 spells CASSLAVDTEAFF. In DNA, the CDR3 is TGTGCCAGCAGTTTAGCGGTAGACACTGAAGCTTTCTTT.

This chain joins TRBV6-6 and TRBJ2-7; D perhaps matches TRBD2 (5 bases). This CDR3 is 14 amino acids long. The V end lost 4 bases, the J end lost 2 bases, and 12 bases lay between the germline ends. The germline V gene has CDR1 MNHNY and CDR2 SVGAGI (reference sequence). The CDR3 DNA follows: TGTGCCAGCAGTTCCCCCGCCGGGGCCTACGAGCAGTACTTC. Translated, it gives CASSSPAGAYEQYF.